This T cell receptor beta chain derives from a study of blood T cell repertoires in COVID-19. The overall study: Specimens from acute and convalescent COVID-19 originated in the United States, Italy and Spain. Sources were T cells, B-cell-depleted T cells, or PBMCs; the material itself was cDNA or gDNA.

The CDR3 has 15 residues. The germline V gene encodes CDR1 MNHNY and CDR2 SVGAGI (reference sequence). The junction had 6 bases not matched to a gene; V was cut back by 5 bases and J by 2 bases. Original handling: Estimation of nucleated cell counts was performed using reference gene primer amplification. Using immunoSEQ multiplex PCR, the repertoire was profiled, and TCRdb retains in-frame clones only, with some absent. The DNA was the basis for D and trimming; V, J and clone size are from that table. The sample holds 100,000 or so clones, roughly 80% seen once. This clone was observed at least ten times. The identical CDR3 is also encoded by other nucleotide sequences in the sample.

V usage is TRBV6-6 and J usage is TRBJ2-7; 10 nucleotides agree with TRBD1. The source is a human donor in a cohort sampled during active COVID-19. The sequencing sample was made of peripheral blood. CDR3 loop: CASSPRQGAAYEQYF. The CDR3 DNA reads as TGTGCCAGCAGTCCGCGACAGGGGGCCGCCTACGAGCAGTACTTC.